This TCR beta chain was retrieved from a study of blood T cell repertoires in COVID-19. Background on the study: Samples of COVID-19 (acute and convalescent) were obtained from the United States, Italy and Spain.

TCRdb's copy holds only in-frame clones and misses some; the assay was immunoSEQ multiplex PCR. This sample has fewer than 250,000 clones, with approximately 84% found just once. V lost 3 bases to trimming and J lost 3 bases, with 11 bases between them. CDR1 MNHNS and CDR2 SASEGT come from the germline V gene. CDR3 length: 14 residues. Individuals drawn from some 25 US areas were roughly 18 to 89 years old. Participant-reported clinical history was the basis for cohort assignment. Symptom resolution, clearance, or two negative PCRs marked donors in Cohort 3 as recovered. Sequenced sample: PBMCs or T cells enriched from blood (not recorded which). The chain is built from TRBV6-1 and TRBJ1-1; D not resolved. The clonotype comes from a woman in her twenties or thirties who had recovered from COVID-19. In nucleotides, the CDR3 is TGTGCCAGCAGTGATCTCGGCCAGGACACTGAAGCTTTCTTT. Protein sequence: CASSDLGQDTEAFF.